This T cell receptor (beta chain) stems from a study of T cells after yellow fever vaccination. Study-wide background: Those fractions that held only low numbers of cells were prepared using the SMART-Seq v4 Ultra Low Input RNA kit.

This clonotype was counted ten times or more. This CDR3 region has 16 residues. V lost 8 bases and J lost 2, with 18 bases in between. Germline-derived CDR1 and CDR2 are SNHLY and FYNNEI. A 5'RACE template-switching step, the method used to make TCR cDNA, added a universal primer site and UMIs. TCRdb independently ran MiXCR on the 5' RACE reads; one entry per CDR3 protein. The sample records about 230,000 distinct CDR3 sequences, 6.7% being singletons. The rearrangement joins TRBV2 to TRBJ2-2; D is unclear. The origin of this receptor is a man between 25 and 39 years old who received the YFV17D yellow fever vaccine. The sample here was CD4+ T cells sorted from PBMCs, taken on the day of the yellow fever booster vaccination. DNA of the CDR3: TGTGCCAGCTCTAGGATTTCGCCGCTTAACACCGGGGAGCTGTTTTTT. Amino acid sequence: CASSRISPLNTGELFF.